The 25 T cell receptor beta chains reported below all come from one sample, sequenced in a study of T cells in Graves' hyperthyroidism and ophthalmopathy. Amplification yielded TCR beta CDR3 regions, with RNA transcripts as the source. TCR CDR3 regions were first amplified by RT-PCR with HTBI primers. TCRdb reprocessed the multiplex PCR reads with MiXCR, giving one entry per CDR3 protein. The sample includes about 180,000 distinct CDR3 sequences, about a sixth of them seen just once. The specimen sequenced was blood. These receptor sequences come from a woman between 50 and 59 years old with Graves' hyperthyroidism.

This clonotype was seen ten or more times. This chain links TRBV5-6 with TRBJ1-2; 7 bases fit TRBD1. CDR3 length: 18 residues. CDR1 is SGHDT, CDR2 YYEEEE, per germline. With 1 base clipped from V and 0 bases from J, the junction kept 12 bases outside the gene matches. In DNA form, the CDR3 reads TGTGCCAGCAGCTTGTGGGGAGGGGGCCGGCAAGCTAACTATGGCTACACCTTC. Translation: CASSLWGGGRQANYGYTF.

This clonotype was recorded only once. A much bigger clone sits one base away, suggesting this may be a read error. The chain uses TRBV5-1 and TRBJ2-7; 8 nucleotides line up with TRBD1. This CDR3 has 16 amino acids. J was trimmed by 0 bases and V by 0 bases; bases with no gene match: 5. Germline values: CDR1 SGHRS, CDR2 YFSETQ. CDR3 sequence reads: CASSLGTGGNSYEQYF. CDR3 sequence (DNA): TGCGCCAGCAGCTTGGGCACAGGGGGAAACTCCTACGAGCAGTACTTC.

V gene TRBV18 combines with J gene TRBJ2-5, with 7 nucleotides matching TRBD1. V was clipped by 5 bases and J by 1 base; unmatched bases: 1. The CDR3 runs to 13 residues. Germline CDR1 is KGHSH and CDR2 is LQKENI. The CDR3 sequence is CASSGQVQETQYF. For the CDR3, the DNA is TGTGCCAGCTCAGGACAGGTCCAAGAGACCCAGTACTTC.

The V call is TRBV7-9, the J call TRBJ2-3; 10 nucleotides align to TRBD2. The CDR3 is made up of 17 amino acids. The V segment lost 4 bases and the J segment 3 bases; nucleotides outside the gene matches: 10. Germline V gene sequence: CDR1 SEHNR, CDR2 FQNEAQ (reference sequence). CDR3 nucleotides: TGTGCCAGCAGCTGGGAGCGGGGGGGCCATTTAACAGATACGCAGTATTTT. Encoded protein: CASSWERGGHLTDTQYF.

This clonotype was seen at least ten times. The chain is built from TRBV7-2 and TRBJ1-2; the D is unclear. CDR1 is SGHTA and CDR2 is FQGNSA in the germline V gene. The CDR3 contains 14 residues. V was shortened by 3 bases and J by 8 bases, with 16 bases between the two germline ends. The CDR3 loop reads CASSFLDGYGGYTF. The CDR3, as DNA: TGTGCCAGCAGCTTCTTGGACGGATATGGAGGCTACACCTTC.

This clonotype has more than one count but fewer than ten. The J gene is TRBJ2-7, the V gene TRBV9; no firm D call. Trimming took off 4 bases at V and 5 bases at J, with 16 bases between the two ends. CDR1 SGDLS and CDR2 YYNGEE come from the germline V gene. The CDR3 consists of 14 residues. CDR3 protein: CASSSTSPGHEQYF. The CDR3 nucleotides read TGTGCCAGCAGCTCCACATCACCGGGCCACGAGCAGTACTTC.

This clonotype was seen ten or more times. The chain carries TRBV5-1 and TRBJ2-1, with D tentatively TRBD2 (5 bases). This CDR3 has 14 residues. V was shortened by 7 bases and J by 0 bases, with 11 bases between the two germline ends. Germline CDR1 SGHRS, CDR2 YFSETQ. The DNA of the CDR3 is TGCGCCAGCCGGGAAACGAGCTCCTACAATGAGCAGTTCTTC. Its protein is CASRETSSYNEQFF. The full variable domain, in which reference TRBV5-1 and TRBJ2-1 provide the parts outside the CDR3, is KAGVTQTPRYLIKTRGQQVTLSCSPISGHRSVSWYQQTPGQGLQFLFEYFSETQRNKGNFPGRFSGRQFSNSRSEMNVSTLELGDSALYLCASRETSSYNEQFFGPGTRLTVL.

This clonotype has at least ten counts. V is TRBV5-1 and J is TRBJ2-3; no firm D call. CDR1 SGHRS and CDR2 YFSETQ come from the germline V gene. Trimming cost V 5 bases and J 2 bases, with 9 bases left between them. This CDR3 is built from 13 residues. Written as DNA, the CDR3 is TGCGCCAGCAGAGGAGCAAACACAGATACGCAGTATTTT. This encodes CASRGANTDTQYF.

This clonotype was found a few times. A much larger clone lies a single base off, so this may be a read error. As DNA, the CDR3 is TGTGCCAGTATTATAAGCGGACAGGGGTGGGGTTGGACTGAAGCTCTCTTT. This codes for CASIISGQGWGWTEALF. The chain is built from TRBV19 and TRBJ1-1; 9 bases agree with TRBD1. Germline assignment: CDR1 LNHDA and CDR2 SQIVND (reference sequence). This CDR3 region has 17 residues.

This clonotype was seen ten or more times. The V gene is TRBV28, the J gene TRBJ1-2; D is unclear. Germline V CDR1 and CDR2: MDHEN, SYDVKM. V dropped 2 bases and J dropped 5 bases, with 12 bases sitting between them. This CDR3 has 14 residues. CDR3 DNA: TGTGCCAGCAGTTTAACGGGGATAACTTATGGCTACACCTTC. This encodes CASSLTGITYGYTF.

This clonotype was counted at least ten times. Written as DNA, the CDR3 is TGTGCCAGCAGCTTCCCGGGGGCCTCCTACAATGAGCAGTTCTTC. Its protein is CASSFPGASYNEQFF. V gene TRBV7-9 combines with J gene TRBJ2-1; D possibly uses TRBD1 or TRBD2 (6 bases each). The length of the CDR3 is 15 residues. Germline V gene sequence: CDR1 SEHNR, CDR2 FQNEAQ (reference sequence). The V end was cut by 3 bases, the J end by 0 bases, with 9 bases between.

This clonotype was counted many times. The rearrangement joins TRBV6-1 to TRBJ2-4, with D perhaps matching TRBD1 or TRBD2 (6 bases each). Germline assignment: CDR1 MNHNS and CDR2 SASEGT. Trimming pared 6 bases from V and 2 bases from J, leaving 17 bases between. There are 16 residues in the CDR3. The CDR3 bases are TGTGCCAGCAGGAGTGGGGGGCTACTGACCAAAAACATTCAGTACTTC. Residues: CASRSGGLLTKNIQYF.

This clonotype has a count of ten or more. The chain has TRBV5-1 and TRBJ2-6; possible D gene TRBD1, 6 bases. Trimming removed 2 bases from V and 7 bases from J, with 10 bases in between. Germline values: CDR1 SGHRS, CDR2 YFSETQ. The CDR3 runs to 14 residues. The DNA of the CDR3 is TGCGCCAGCAGCTTCAAGACAGGTGCCAACGTCCTGACTTTC. Translated, it gives CASSFKTGANVLTF.

This clonotype was seen at least ten times. Compared with germline, one end of the junction differs, possibly owing to a read error. The V and J genes are TRBV5-1 and TRBJ1-1, with D possibly TRBD1 on 5 matching bases. The germline V gene has CDR1 SGHRS and CDR2 YFSETQ. The CDR3 spans 16 residues. CDR3 sequence (DNA): TGCGCCAGTTTCCCCCGGGGCCCCGACATCCCCTCTGAGGCTTTCTTT. Amino acid sequence: CASFPRGPDIPSEAFF.

This clonotype was counted many times. The gene calls are TRBV7-2 and TRBJ1-4, with TRBD1 as a possible D gene (6 bases). Germline CDR1 SGHTA, CDR2 FQGNSA. The CDR3 spans 16 residues. Between the trimmed V and J ends, which lost 0 bases and 0 bases, there was a span of 8 bases. The CDR3 sequence: CASSLAAGATNEKLFF. The CDR3 DNA reads as TGTGCCAGCAGCTTAGCCGCAGGGGCAACTAATGAAAAACTGTTTTTT.

This clonotype was recorded many times. This rearrangement joins TRBV25-1 to TRBJ1-2, with 7 bases aligning to TRBD1. V shed 0 bases and J 6 bases; nucleotides not matched to a gene: 4. The CDR3 runs 14 residues. Germline V gives CDR1 MGHDK, CDR2 SYGVNS. DNA for the CDR3: TGTGCCAGCAGTGAATATGGGACAGTGGATGGCTACACCTTC. Amino acid sequence: CASSEYGTVDGYTF.

In this sample, this clonotype turned up many times. The J gene is TRBJ2-2, the V gene TRBV12-3 or TRBV12-4; D is unresolved. The V end was cut by 1 base, the J end by 5 bases, with 20 bases between. The CDR3 totals 18 residues. The CDR3 DNA sequence: TGTGCCAGCAGTTTAGATAACTCGCGGCCTCCATGGACCGGGGAGCTGTTTTTT. Its protein product is CASSLDNSRPPWTGELFF.

The J gene is TRBJ1-2, the V gene TRBV7-2; 8 bases map to TRBD1. With 5 bases clipped from V and 1 base from J, the junction kept 9 bases outside the gene matches. The germline V gene has CDR1 SGHTA and CDR2 FQGNSA. CDR3 length: 16 residues. CDR3 sequence reads: CASSLDRGMGNYGYTF. In nucleotides, the CDR3 is TGTGCCAGCAGCCTCGACAGGGGAATGGGTAACTATGGCTACACCTTC.

The chain recombines TRBV27 with TRBJ2-7; D remains unclear. Trimming left V 6 bases short and J 2 bases short, with 14 bases between. Germline CDR1 is MNHEY and CDR2 is SMNVEV (reference sequence). The length of the CDR3 is 14 residues. DNA for the CDR3: TGTGCCAGCAGCCTCACGGAGTCCCCCTACGAGCAGTACTTC. Residues: CASSLTESPYEQYF.

In this sample, this clonotype turned up many times. The rearrangement uses TRBV27 and TRBJ1-3, with D unresolved. The V end lost 6 bases, the J end lost 0 bases, and 15 bases lay between the germline ends. The CDR3 sequence is 16 residues long. Germline CDR1 is MNHEY and CDR2 is SMNVEV (reference sequence). The CDR3 bases are TGTGCCAGCAGGGAGGTGGGGATAGCCTCTGGAAACACCATATATTTT. It codes for CASREVGIASGNTIYF.

This clonotype showed up many times. This chain links TRBV5-5 with TRBJ2-1, with TRBD2 identical over 8 bases. Germline V gives CDR1 SGHKS, CDR2 YYEKEE (reference sequence). Losses at the gene ends were 5 bases for V and 8 bases for J; bases not matched to a gene: 12. CDR3 length equals 15 residues. The CDR3 is CASSSQRGLIDEQFF. The CDR3 DNA reads as TGTGCCAGCAGTTCCCAGCGGGGGTTGATCGATGAGCAGTTCTTC.

This clonotype was seen many times. The rearrangement links TRBV19 to TRBJ1-4; no definite D call. The CDR3 runs 16 residues. Trimming removed 7 bases at V and 5 bases at J, with 20 bases between. Germline V lookup: CDR1 LNHDA, CDR2 SQIVND (reference sequence). DNA of the CDR3: TGTGCCAGTAAGAAATCGGTGGGAGTTTTAAATGAAAAACTGTTTTTT. It encodes CASKKSVGVLNEKLFF.

This clonotype occurred many times. The gene calls are TRBV19 and TRBJ1-2, with a weak D call TRBD1 (5 bases). The germline V gene has CDR1 LNHDA and CDR2 SQIVND (reference sequence). The ends were cut back, 7 bases at V and 3 bases at J, with 21 bases in the middle. The CDR3 contains 16 residues. For the CDR3, the DNA is TGTGCCAGTAATACAGGCAACAGAAATAGGGACTATGGCTACACCTTC. Protein product: CASNTGNRNRDYGYTF.

The chain couples TRBV20-1 to TRBJ2-7; 7 positions agree with TRBD1. The CDR3 is made up of 13 amino acids. V lost 3 bases to trimming and J lost 7 bases; unmatched junction nucleotides: 9. Germline V lookup: CDR1 DFQATT, CDR2 SNEGSKA (reference sequence). The DNA for the CDR3 is TGCAGTGCTAGCCCCGGGACAGCTAGGGAGCAGTACTTC. Its protein product is CSASPGTAREQYF.

V and J are TRBV12-3 or TRBV12-4 and TRBJ1-5; TRBD1 is a possible D gene (5 bases). Trimming removed 4 bases at V and 4 bases at J, with 14 bases between. This CDR3 comprises 15 residues. The CDR3 reads CASSSEGRRNQPQHF. Written as DNA, the CDR3 is TGTGCCAGCAGTTCGGAGGGGCGCCGGAATCAGCCCCAGCATTTT.